These 2 T cell receptor beta chains came from one sample sequenced in a study of CD8 T cells in ankylosing spondylitis. Their specific antigens are unknown. Using its own MiXCR run on the 5' RACE reads, TCRdb lists one record per CDR3 protein. The sample includes around 890,000 distinct CDR3 sequences, approximately 12% of them seen just once. Study outcomes and limitations: Blood from ankylosing spondylitis patients appeared to carry a characteristic eight-variant TCR beta motif.

What was sequenced was blood, either unsorted or a sorted T cell fraction (not recorded which). These receptors were taken from a male donor with ankylosing spondylitis.

The chain employs TRBV7-9 and TRBJ2-7; no firm D call. With 5 bases removed from V and 2 bases from J, the gap between germline ends came to 16 bases. The germline CDR1 and CDR2 sequences are SEHNR and FQNEAQ (reference sequence). CDR3 size: 15 residues. The CDR3 protein is CASSPPGSPPYEQYF. For the CDR3, the DNA is TGTGCCAGCAGCCCGCCCGGTTCACCTCCCTACGAGCAGTACTTC.

The chain recombines TRBV5-5 with TRBJ2-5; tentatively, D is TRBD2 (5 bases). Trimming cost V 4 bases and J 5 bases, with 15 bases left between them. Per the germline V gene, CDR1 is SGHKS and CDR2 is YYEKEE (reference sequence). This CDR3 comprises 14 residues. DNA for the CDR3: TGTGCCAGCAGCCCGAGGGCTTTTACGGAGACCCAGTACTTC. Translating gives CASSPRAFTETQYF.